This record covers a single T cell receptor (beta chain). Its matching antigen is unknown. Sequenced by immunoSEQ multiplex PCR; TCRdb stores in-frame clones only, minus some. The sample consists of around 100,000 clones, approximately 94% of them appearing once. The data were obtained in a study of brain T cells in children with intractable seizures. Surgery cases with the highest brain T cell transcript signatures were chosen for sequencing. From germline, CDR1 is SGHNT and CDR2 YYREEE (reference sequence). Trimming stripped 4 bases from V and 4 bases from J, with 14 bases between. This CDR3 spans 14 amino acids. Study outcomes and limitations: Patients' HCMV serostatus was unknown; virus specificity rests on CDR3 similarity alone.

This TCR was sampled from a boy younger than two with hemimegalencephaly and intractable seizures. Sequenced material: peripheral blood, taken at surgery. The chain uses TRBV5-4 and TRBJ2-5; perhaps D is TRBD1 or TRBD2 (5 bases each). CDR3 DNA: TGTGCCAGCAGCCGAGGGGCGGCGGGAGAGACCCAGTACTTC. This encodes CASSRGAAGETQYF.